Listed here are 22 T cell receptor beta chains from one sample, sequenced in a study of cytomegalovirus exposure and HLA in healthy donors (dated by TCRdb to about 2017). The receptor library was made with the immunoSEQ multiplex PCR assay. For the multiplex PCR, a mixture combining 60 forward primers for TCR Vbeta segments and 13 reverse primers for TCR Jbeta segments was used. What TCRdb holds here is the immuneACCESS table cut down to in-frame rearrangements. Part of the clones is not present; checked against another copy, under half of the missing clones reflect an unresolved V gene, and the others are unexplained. For this sample there are about 130,000 clones; about 85% appear just once. Together, the top ten hold 6.7% of the sample. Sequenced: PBMCs. These TCRs come from a woman in her twenties or thirties in good health and CMV-seropositive.

The chain employs TRBV6-1 and TRBJ2-1, with D perhaps TRBD1 (6 bases). Per the germline V gene, CDR1 is MNHNS and CDR2 is SASEGT. V lost 2 bases and J lost 10, with 15 bases in between. This CDR3 has 14 amino acids. Written as DNA, the CDR3 is TGTGCCAGCAGTGAATCCGGACAGTACACCGAGCAGTTCTTC. Its translation: CASSESGQYTEQFF.

The chain couples TRBV27 to TRBJ2-6, with D unclear. The CDR3 consists of 17 residues. The V gene's germline CDR1 is MNHEY and CDR2 SMNVEV (reference sequence). Deletions cut 0 bases from V and 3 bases from J, with 12 bases between. The CDR3 nucleotides read TGTGCCAGCAGTTTATCCGGCGGAATCTTTGGGGCCAACGTCCTGACTTTC. Its protein product is CASSLSGGIFGANVLTF.

In this sample, this clone turned up once. This sequence joins TRBV5-1 and TRBJ2-3, with no clear D. CDR1 SGHRS and CDR2 YFSETQ come from the germline V gene. The V and J ends lost 5 bases and 0 bases respectively, with 13 bases between them. The CDR3 has 15 amino acids. The CDR3 is CASSSTVASTDTQYF. The CDR3 DNA sequence: TGCGCCAGCAGTTCGACGGTAGCTAGCACAGATACGCAGTATTTT.

The sample holds one count of this clone. V and J are TRBV18 and TRBJ1-4; no clear D. This CDR3 comprises 15 residues. V was trimmed by 6 bases and J by 0 bases, leaving 11 bases between them. Looked up from germline, CDR1 is KGHSH and CDR2 is LQKENI. The CDR3 DNA reads TGTGCCAGCTCGGGCTCAGTCGCAACTAATGAAAAACTGTTTTTT. This gives the protein CASSGSVATNEKLFF.

Worth noting for this clone: The junction departs from the called germline gene at one end, perhaps through a read error. The V call is TRBV5-1, the J call TRBJ2-1; D not resolved. The CDR3 contains 15 residues. CDR1 and CDR2 from the germline V gene are SGHRS and YFSETQ. As DNA, the CDR3 is TGCGTCAGCAGCCCCAAAACAGAGATCCTTAATGAGCAGTTCTTC. The encoded protein is CVSSPKTEILNEQFF.

The V call is TRBV4-1, the J call TRBJ2-3, with 10 positions matching TRBD2. The CDR3 is made up of 16 amino acids. Germline V gene lookup returns CDR1 MGHRA and CDR2 YSYEKL. Losses at the gene ends were 3 bases for V and 0 bases for J; bases not matched to a gene: 3. The CDR3 DNA follows: TGCGCCAGCAGCCACCTAGCGGGGGCTAGCACAGATACGCAGTATTTT. The encoded protein is CASSHLAGASTDTQYF.

The rearrangement links TRBV29-1 to TRBJ1-3; D call uncertain. CDR1 SQVTM and CDR2 ANQGSEA come from the germline V gene. The CDR3 is 12 amino acids. The V gene lost 5 bases and the J gene lost 0 bases, with 5 bases spanning the gap. CDR3 loop: CSVTSSGNTIYF. The DNA for the CDR3 is TGCAGCGTTACCAGCTCTGGAAACACCATATATTTT.

CDR3 protein: CASSISGRPTDTQYF. CDR3 bases: TGTGCCAGCAGTATTAGCGGGAGGCCAACAGATACGCAGTATTTT. J is TRBJ2-3 and V is TRBV2, with 10 bases lining up with TRBD2. The trim removed 5 bases at V and 3 bases at J, leaving 5 bases unmatched. The CDR3 has 15 amino acids. Per the germline V gene, CDR1 is SNHLY and CDR2 is FYNNEI.

J is TRBJ1-1 and V is TRBV7-9, with D tentatively TRBD1 (5 bases). V dropped 5 bases and J dropped 8 bases, with 12 bases sitting between them. CDR1 and CDR2 (germline): SEHNR, FQNEAQ (reference sequence). The CDR3 is made up of 12 amino acids. The CDR3 loop is CASSQQNREAFF. The CDR3 nucleotides read TGTGCCAGCAGCCAACAAAACAGGGAAGCTTTCTTT.

The CDR3 bases are TGTGCCAGTTCCCGGGACAAAAGCACAGATACGCAGTATTTT. Protein sequence: CASSRDKSTDTQYF. The genes are TRBV4-2 and TRBJ2-3; tentatively, D is TRBD1 (6 bases). Germline CDR1 and CDR2: LGHNA and YNFKEQ. The CDR3 spans 14 residues. V lost 9 bases and J lost 0, with 13 bases in between.

The rearrangement links TRBV2 to TRBJ2-3, with D possibly TRBD1 on 6 matching bases. Deletions cut 4 bases from V and 6 bases from J, with 14 bases between. The V gene's germline CDR1 is SNHLY and CDR2 FYNNEI. This CDR3 is built from 14 residues. Written as DNA, the CDR3 is TGTGCCAGCAGTGTGGGGGCCTTCCGGGATACGCAGTATTTT. This encodes CASSVGAFRDTQYF. The full variable domain, with the rest looked up from reference TRBV2 and TRBJ2-3, is EPEVTQTPSHQVTQMGQEVILRCVPISNHLYFYWYRQILGQKVEFLVSFYNNEISEKSEIFDDQFSVERPDGSNFTLKIRSTKLEDSAMYFCASSVGAFRDTQYFGPGTRLTVL.

V usage is TRBV7-9 and J usage is TRBJ1-2; perhaps TRBD1 as D (5 bases). The CDR3 runs to 10 residues. Trimming cost V 11 bases and J 8 bases, with 12 bases left between them. Germline-derived CDR1 and CDR2 are SEHNR and FQNEAQ (reference sequence). CDR3 coding DNA: TGTGCCGCAGGGACTCTCGGCTACACCTTC. Its protein is CAAGTLGYTF.

This sequence joins TRBV9 and TRBJ2-1, with TRBD1 identical over 8 bases. This CDR3 spans 15 amino acids. J was trimmed by 4 bases and V by 0 bases; bases with no gene match: 3. Germline CDR1 is SGDLS and CDR2 is YYNGEE. CDR3 sequence (DNA): TGTGCCAGCAGCGTAGGGGGACAGGATTACAATGAGCAGTTCTTC. Translated, it gives CASSVGGQDYNEQFF.

The CDR3 region is CASSAQGQNTEAFF. CDR3 DNA: TGTGCCAGCAGCGCCCAGGGACAGAACACTGAAGCTTTCTTT. V usage is TRBV9 and J usage is TRBJ1-1; tentatively, D is TRBD1 (6 bases). The CDR3 spans 14 residues. CDR1 and CDR2 (germline): SGDLS, YYNGEE. V was pared by 3 bases and J by 1 base, with 10 bases between. Supplemented by reference TRBV9 and TRBJ1-1, the full variable domain reads DSGVTQTPKHLITATGQRVTLRCSPRSGDLSVYWYQQSLDQGLQFLIQYYNGEERAKGNILERFSAQQFPDLHSELNLSSLELGDSALYFCASSAQGQNTEAFFGQGTRLTVV.

The V call is TRBV27, the J call TRBJ2-5; 7 positions agree with TRBD2. The CDR3 consists of 12 residues. Germline CDR1 and CDR2: MNHEY and SMNVEV (reference sequence). The V and J ends lost 3 bases and 5 bases, in that order; junction bases with no gene match: 0. CDR3 region: CASSFGGETQYF. The DNA for the CDR3 is TGTGCCAGCAGTTTCGGGGGGGAGACCCAGTACTTC.

This chain joins TRBV6-5 and TRBJ2-1; 12 bases match TRBD2. This CDR3 region has 15 residues. Germline loops: CDR1 MNHEY, CDR2 SVGAGI. Losses at the gene ends were 7 bases for V and 11 bases for J; bases not matched to a gene: 12. The CDR3 sequence: CASTQGLAGGLKQFF. The CDR3 nucleotides read TGTGCCAGCACCCAGGGTCTAGCGGGAGGGCTGAAGCAGTTCTTC.

CDR3 bases: TGTGCCAGCAGCGTGGACATTGCGAACACCGGGGAGCTGTTTTTT. Protein sequence: CASSVDIANTGELFF. This chain uses TRBV2 with TRBJ2-2; the D gene is possibly TRBD1 (5 bases). The CDR3 covers 15 residues. Germline V gene data show CDR1 as SNHLY and CDR2 as FYNNEI. The V and J ends lost 6 bases and 0 bases respectively, with 11 bases between them.

This chain joins TRBV9 and TRBJ1-2, with TRBD1 identical over 8 bases. This CDR3 is 15 amino acids long. V dropped 4 bases and J dropped 3; count of bases not matched to a gene: 8. Germline V gene sequence: CDR1 SGDLS, CDR2 YYNGEE. The CDR3 nucleotides read TGTGCCAGCAGCCCATATACAGGGGGGGACTATGGCTACACCTTC. Its translation: CASSPYTGGDYGYTF.

J is TRBJ1-1 and V is TRBV25-1, with D perhaps matching TRBD1 (6 bases). The CDR3 covers 15 residues. Germline V CDR1 and CDR2: MGHDK, SYGVNS. V lost 3 bases to trimming and J lost 1 base, with 12 bases between them. The CDR3 loop reads CASSEMGTPNTEAFF. For the CDR3, the DNA is TGTGCCAGCAGTGAGATGGGGACACCGAACACTGAAGCTTTCTTT.

This chain uses TRBV28 with TRBJ1-5; 8 nucleotides agree with TRBD1. Germline CDR1 reads MDHEN; CDR2 reads SYDVKM. The CDR3 has 15 residues. The junction had 6 bases not matched to a gene; V was cut back by 5 bases and J by 3 bases. The CDR3 reads CASSLVQGDNQPQHF. The CDR3 DNA reads as TGTGCCAGCAGTCTCGTACAGGGGGACAATCAGCCCCAGCATTTT.

This clone has only a few counts. The rearrangement links TRBV28 to TRBJ1-4; 8 bases match TRBD1. The CDR3 totals 18 residues. After removal of 5 bases from V and 2 bases from J, the junction contained 13 bases not matched to a gene. Germline V gene sequence: CDR1 MDHEN, CDR2 SYDVKM. The CDR3 reads CASSPPGQGVGTNEKLFF. Written as DNA, the CDR3 is TGTGCCAGCAGTCCCCCAGGACAGGGAGTGGGCACTAATGAAAAACTGTTTTTT.

The chain combines TRBV6-5 with TRBJ1-1, with no clear D. The germline V gene encodes CDR1 MNHEY and CDR2 SVGAGI. The V end was cut by 6 bases, the J end by 1 base, with 9 bases between. This CDR3 has 13 amino acids. Here the CDR3 reads CASRLYKNTEAFF. The CDR3 nucleotides are TGTGCCAGCAGGCTTTACAAGAACACTGAAGCTTTCTTT.